The entry below describes one T cell receptor beta chain. Its antigen is not identified. The sample is drawn from a study of cytomegalovirus exposure and HLA in healthy donors. Vbeta (60) and Jbeta (13) primers were used in the PCR. Sequencing was performed with immunoSEQ multiplex PCR; in TCRdb, only in-frame clones are kept and a portion is missing. Of 130,000 or so clones in the sample, around 72% were seen once. The study's findings and limits: Associated with HLA alleles at 0.05 false discovery rate in a later analysis were 16,951 TCR beta sequences. The authors enumerated over 150 TCR beta chains as linked to cytomegalovirus.

From germline, CDR1 is SGHKS and CDR2 YYEKEE (reference sequence). Between the trimmed V and J ends, which lost 4 bases and 4 bases, there was a span of 14 bases. The length of the CDR3 is 15 residues. There were likely unrecorded immune exposures, though donors were nominally healthy when sampled. Sequenced input: PBMCs. The sequence was collected from a woman in her forties or fifties in good health and CMV-seropositive. J is TRBJ2-2 and V is TRBV5-5, with D possibly TRBD2 on 5 matching bases. The CDR3: CASSPGSGSTGELFF. The CDR3 DNA is TGTGCCAGCAGCCCGGGGTCGGGGAGCACCGGGGAGCTGTTTTTT. The full variable domain, with the rest looked up from reference TRBV5-5 and TRBJ2-2, is DAGVTQSPTHLIKTRGQQVTLRCSPISGHKSVSWYQQVLGQGPQFIFQYYEKEERGRGNFPDRFSARQFPNYSSELNVNALLLGDSALYLCASSPGSGSTGELFFGEGSRLTVL.